The 17 T cell receptor beta chains reported below all come from one sample, sequenced in a study of T cell responses to AZD1222 COVID-19 vaccine. Clones were sequenced by immunoSEQ multiplex PCR, and TCRdb holds only the in-frame ones, with some missing. Of approximately 150,000 clones listed, about 87% were seen once; the top ten hold around 4.5%. This specimen consisted of peripheral blood, obtained 28 days after the second dose of the MenACWY control vaccine. Receptors originate from an adult who received the MenACWY meningococcal vaccine as a control.

The V and J genes are TRBV11-2 and TRBJ1-2; D is uncertain. Trimming stripped 4 bases from V and 2 bases from J, with 14 bases between. The CDR3 contains 15 residues. Germline CDR1 is SGHAT and CDR2 is FQNNGV. In DNA, the CDR3 is TGTGCCAGCAGCTCCGCGGGATGGCCCAACTATGGCTACACCTTC. Translated, it gives CASSSAGWPNYGYTF.

V is TRBV6-2 or TRBV6-3 and J is TRBJ2-1, with D unresolved. Germline assignment: CDR1 MNHEY and CDR2 SVGEGT. The length of the CDR3 is 12 residues. V was shortened by 1 base and J by 7 bases, with 5 bases between the two germline ends. In DNA form, the CDR3 reads TGTGCCAGCAGTTACTACGTAAATGAGCAGTTCTTC. Translation gives CASSYYVNEQFF.

The chain recombines TRBV28 with TRBJ2-1; D is unclear. The CDR3 sequence is 12 residues long. V lost 0 bases and J lost 4, with 1 base in between. CDR1 and CDR2 from the germline V gene are MDHEN and SYDVKM. The CDR3 loop is CASSLWYNEQFF. CDR3 nucleotide sequence: TGTGCCAGCAGTTTATGGTACAATGAGCAGTTCTTC.

This clone was counted once. The genes are TRBV5-5 and TRBJ1-1; no firm D call. This CDR3 has 12 residues. Germline values: CDR1 SGHKS, CDR2 YYEKEE (reference sequence). Between the trimmed V and J ends, which lost 4 bases and 4 bases, there was a span of 8 bases. The CDR3 here is CASSRRGTEAFF. CDR3 nucleotide sequence: TGTGCCAGCAGCCGACGTGGCACTGAAGCTTTCTTT.

CDR3 amino acids: CASSSGQEYGYTF. The CDR3 bases are TGCGCCAGCAGCTCGGGACAGGAGTATGGCTACACCTTC. The J gene is TRBJ1-2, the V gene TRBV5-1, with 8 bases that match TRBD1. V shed 3 bases, J shed 5 bases, and the junction held 3 bases outside the gene matches. This CDR3 region has 13 residues. The V gene's germline CDR1 is SGHRS and CDR2 YFSETQ.

The V gene is TRBV21-1, the J gene TRBJ2-5; the table calls TRBD2, which could not be checked here. TRBV21-1 is given as a pseudogene. This CDR3 comprises 14 residues. CDR3 sequence reads: CASSKGREGETQYF. The CDR3 DNA reads TGTGCCAGCAGCAAAGGGAGGGAGGGGGAGACCCAGTACTTC.

This clone was seen more than once but under ten times. V and J are TRBV30 and TRBJ1-1, with D perhaps TRBD1 (6 bases). The CDR3 runs 13 residues. Looked up from germline, CDR1 is GTSNPN and CDR2 is SVGIG (reference sequence). V was clipped by 2 bases and J by 1 base, with 8 bases between them. CDR3 amino acids: CAWSRTANTEAFF. In DNA, the CDR3 is TGTGCCTGGAGTCGGACAGCGAACACTGAAGCTTTCTTT. The complete variable domain, with remaining parts taken from reference TRBV30 and TRBJ1-1, reads SQTIHQWPATLVQPVGSPLSLECTVEGTSNPNLYWYRQAAGRGLQLLFYSVGIGQISSEVPQNLSASRPQDRQFILSSKKLLLSDSGFYLCAWSRTANTEAFFGQGTRLTVV.

This clone was detected once. V gene TRBV5-6 combines with J gene TRBJ2-7, with TRBD1 identical over 11 bases. Looked up from germline, CDR1 is SGHDT and CDR2 is YYEEEE. Trimming cost V 0 bases and J 6 bases; bases outside gene matches: 2. The CDR3 has 14 residues. CDR3 bases: TGTGCCAGCAGCTTGGCCGGGACAGGGGGCGAGCAGTACTTC. Amino acids: CASSLAGTGGEQYF.

The chain joins TRBV28 to TRBJ2-1, with TRBD2 identical over 13 bases. CDR1 and CDR2 (germline): MDHEN, SYDVKM. The CDR3 runs to 18 residues. V trimming: 4 bases; J trimming: 7 bases; junction bases outside the gene matches: 13. As DNA, the CDR3 is TGTGCCAGCAGTTCCGGACTAGCGGGAGAGCCGGGGGAAAATGAGCAGTTCTTC. It codes for CASSSGLAGEPGENEQFF.

The rearrangement links TRBV28 to TRBJ1-2; 8 nucleotides line up with TRBD1. The CDR3 spans 15 residues. With V trimmed by 3 bases and J by 3 bases, 6 bases remained unmatched. Germline lookup yields CDR1 MDHEN and CDR2 SYDVKM. CDR3 region: CASSLLQGVYYGYTF. Here the CDR3 DNA reads TGTGCCAGCAGTTTGTTACAGGGGGTTTACTATGGCTACACCTTC.

This chain uses TRBV3-1 (or the pseudogene TRBV3-2) with TRBJ2-3, with D perhaps TRBD1 (5 bases). Germline V lookup: CDR1 LGHDT, CDR2 YNNKEL (reference sequence). This CDR3 contains 19 residues. With 0 bases removed from V and 0 bases from J, the gap between germline ends came to 19 bases. CDR3 region: CASSQEVTGPLSSTDTQYF. CDR3 nucleotides: TGTGCCAGCAGCCAAGAGGTCACAGGTCCCCTATCTAGCACAGATACGCAGTATTTT.

J is TRBJ1-1 and V is TRBV20-1; no clear D gene. V was pared by 6 bases and J by 0 bases, with 5 bases between. Germline V gene lookup returns CDR1 DFQATT and CDR2 SNEGSKA (reference sequence). The CDR3 is 11 amino acids. CDR3 protein: CSAPLNTEAFF. CDR3 coding DNA: TGCAGTGCGCCGTTGAACACTGAAGCTTTCTTT.

The genes are TRBV27 and TRBJ2-7, with D tentatively TRBD2 (5 bases). This CDR3 region has 11 residues. From germline, CDR1 is MNHEY and CDR2 SMNVEV (reference sequence). The CDR3 DNA sequence: TGTGCGACGGGGAGCTCCTACGAGCAGTACTTC. The encoded protein is CATGSSYEQYF.

The gene calls are TRBV15 and TRBJ2-3, with D tentatively TRBD1 (7 bases). Trimming cost V 4 bases and J 5 bases, with 19 bases left between them. The CDR3 extends over 16 amino acids. The germline V gene encodes CDR1 LNHNV and CDR2 YYDKDF (reference sequence). CDR3 region: CATSTRGAGAGDTQYF. CDR3 nucleotides: TGTGCCACCAGCACCAGGGGGGCAGGGGCTGGAGATACGCAGTATTTT.

The J gene is TRBJ1-4, the V gene TRBV9, with TRBD1 matching 7 bases. Trimming removed 3 bases from V and 3 bases from J; junction bases left unmatched: 5. Germline V gene data show CDR1 as SGDLS and CDR2 as YYNGEE. The CDR3 contains 15 residues. DNA for the CDR3: TGTGCCAGCAGCGACCCCACAGGGGCTAATGAAAAACTGTTTTTT. It is translated as CASSDPTGANEKLFF.

The rearrangement uses TRBV6-5 and TRBJ1-2; perhaps TRBD1 as D (5 bases). CDR1 and CDR2 (germline): MNHEY, SVGAGI. The CDR3 totals 13 residues. Trimming pared 7 bases from V and 8 bases from J, leaving 17 bases between. CDR3 nucleotides: TGTGCCAGCAAAAGCCCGGGATGGGGGGGCTACACCTTC. This translates into CASKSPGWGGYTF.

The chain couples TRBV28 to TRBJ1-1; the D is unclear. Per the germline V gene, CDR1 is MDHEN and CDR2 is SYDVKM. The CDR3 has 12 amino acids. V was clipped by 7 bases and J by 2 bases, with 8 bases between them. The CDR3 sequence is CASKTSNTEAFF. In DNA form, the CDR3 reads TGTGCCAGCAAGACATCCAACACTGAAGCTTTCTTT. Combining the CDR3 with reference TRBV28 and TRBJ1-1 gives the whole variable domain DVKVTQSSRYLVKRTGEKVFLECVQDMDHENMFWYRQDPGLGLRLIYFSYDVKMKEKGDIPEGYSVSREKKERFSLILESASTNQTSMYLCASKTSNTEAFFGQGTRLTVV.